The T cell receptor beta chain described here comes from a study of shared clonotypes between healthy human individuals. V lost 6 bases and J 3 bases, leaving 14 bases between the germline ends. This CDR3 region has 14 residues. Germline values: CDR1 KGHSH, CDR2 LQKENI. Data came from immunoSEQ multiplex PCR; TCRdb stores just in-frame clones and leaves some out. The sample shows more than 200,000 clones, 50% to 75% of them seen only once. This receptor was obtained from a man aged 30 to 45 in good health. This chain uses TRBV18 with TRBJ2-5, with TRBD2 as a possible D gene (6 bases). The sample taken for sequencing was memory CD4+ T cells sorted from blood. Specified subset: CD45RA-negative fraction. The CDR3 bases are TGTGCCAGCTCCCGGACTGGCGGGGAAGAGACCCAGTACTTC. It specifies CASSRTGGEETQYF.